This section outlines one T cell receptor beta chain sequence together with its context. Other DNA sequences in the same sample also yield this CDR3. Original methodology: Reference gene primer amplification gave nucleated cell count estimates. Data came from immunoSEQ multiplex PCR; TCRdb stores just in-frame clones and leaves some out. The V and J calls and clone size were taken over from that table, and D and trimming were inferred from the DNA. The sample holds about 530,000 clones, about 88% seen once. This sample is part of a study of blood T cell repertoires in COVID-19. Looking at the study overall: From T cells, B-cell-depleted T cells, or PBMCs came the material, which was cDNA or gDNA.

V was shortened by 6 bases and J by 3 bases, with 5 bases between the two germline ends. CDR1 is MNHEY and CDR2 is SVGAGI in the germline V gene. The CDR3 is 11 residues long. The TCR was taken from a woman between 45 and 65 years old with COVID-19, enrolled during active disease. The sample was peripheral blood. The chain carries TRBV6-5 and TRBJ1-1; D remains unclear. The DNA of the CDR3 is TGTGCCAGCAGCCGGGACACTGAAGCTTTCTTT. Its translation: CASSRDTEAFF.